This T cell receptor beta chain was found in a study of preoperative IRX-2 immunotherapy in early breast cancer. Generated by immunoSEQ multiplex PCR, the TCRdb table keeps only in-frame clones and is missing some. Of 40,000 to 50,000 clones in the sample, around three quarters were seen once. The count of this clone is one. This sample's treatment: preoperative locoregional IRX-2 cytokine immunotherapy. Trimming took 5 bases from V and 2 from J; bases not matched to a gene: 6. Germline CDR1 LGHNT, CDR2 FRNRAP. This CDR3 comprises 15 residues. This chain links TRBV12-5 with TRBJ2-3; TRBD2 matches 8 bases. The sample was tumor tissue, taken after IRX-2 immunotherapy. This receptor was taken from a human donor with breast cancer. DNA of the CDR3: TGTGCTAGTGGTGTACTAGCGGCGACCACAGATACGCAGTATTTT. Protein: CASGVLAATTDTQYF.